What follows are 30 T cell receptor beta chains derived from one specimen sequenced in a study of T-cell reconstitution after alpha-beta-depleted transplantation in children (dated by TCRdb to between 2015 and 2016). Receptor libraries were prepared by PCR. Reads for this sample came from an Illumina HiSeq 2500. TCR library preparation used molecular barcoding, with unique molecular identifiers applied to normalize quantification of the TCRbeta repertoire. Through fastp at Q25 and MiXCR, TCRdb rebuilt clones from the public reads, retaining in-frame beta chains. Each record represents a unique CDR3 protein, reported with the most common genes and DNA among its rows. Counted in this sample were hundreds of thousands of distinct CDR3 sequences; about 24% of them appeared once. The top ten hold roughly 5% of the sample. The intended sense of this specimen's treatment or condition label: allogeneic hematopoietic cell transplantation with graft depleted of TCRalphabeta T cells and CD19 B cells.

Sequences were derived from PBMCs, mostly from graft donor cells, sampled 360 days after TCRalphabeta/CD19-depleted stem cell transplant. All receptors come from a female patient between 2 and 15 years old who had a stem cell transplant for congenital amegakaryocytic thrombocytopenia, so the T cells may come from the graft donor.

The V and J genes are TRBV29-1 and TRBJ2-2, with a weak D call TRBD1 (5 bases). CDR3 size: 14 residues. Germline CDR1 and CDR2: SQVTM and ANQGSEA. The V end lost 3 bases, the J end lost 2 bases, and 10 bases lay between the germline ends. Written as DNA, the CDR3 is TGCAGCGTTGACCTGACAGATAACACCGGGGAGCTGTTTTTT. It encodes CSVDLTDNTGELFF.

This clonotype turned up a few times. J is TRBJ2-4 and V is TRBV5-1; D may be TRBD2 (6 bases). The germline V gene has CDR1 SGHRS and CDR2 YFSETQ. Trimming took 0 bases from V and 3 from J, leaving 13 bases between them. The CDR3 extends over 16 amino acids. The CDR3 DNA is TGCGCCAGCAGCTTGGACGGGGGAGATGGCAAAAACATTCAGTACTTC. It codes for CASSLDGGDGKNIQYF.

This clonotype was seen a few times. This chain links TRBV7-9 with TRBJ2-7; TRBD2 might be the D (5 bases). This CDR3 spans 15 amino acids. Deletions cut 1 base from V and 0 bases from J, with 10 bases between. Per the germline V gene, CDR1 is SEHNR and CDR2 is FQNEAQ (reference sequence). CDR3 nucleotides: TGTGCCAGCAGCTTAGGGACCGACTACTCCTACGAGCAGTACTTC. Its protein is CASSLGTDYSYEQYF.

This clonotype was seen only once. The V and J genes are TRBV27 and TRBJ2-1, with D perhaps TRBD1 (6 bases). The V end was cut by 4 bases, the J end by 7 bases, with 17 bases between. Germline V lookup: CDR1 MNHEY, CDR2 SMNVEV (reference sequence). The CDR3 extends over 15 amino acids. CDR3 residues: CASSSLTQGFNEQFF. The CDR3 bases are TGTGCCAGCAGTTCCCTTACTCAGGGGTTTAATGAGCAGTTCTTC.

The chain recombines TRBV15 with TRBJ2-5; tentatively, D is TRBD2 (5 bases). The length of the CDR3 is 14 residues. Per the germline V gene, CDR1 is LNHNV and CDR2 is YYDKDF (reference sequence). Trimming removed 1 base from V and 4 bases from J, with 10 bases in between. CDR3 loop: CATSRGLAPETQYF. As DNA, the CDR3 is TGTGCCACCAGCAGAGGGCTAGCCCCAGAGACCCAGTACTTC. Based on the CDR3 plus reference TRBV15 and TRBJ2-5, the full variable domain is DAMVIQNPRYQVTQFGKPVTLSCSQTLNHNVMYWYQQKSSQAPKLLFHYYDKDFNNEADTPDNFQSRRPNTSFCFLDIRSPGLGDTAMYLCATSRGLAPETQYFGPGTRLLVL.

The chain carries TRBV5-1 and TRBJ2-1; 8 nucleotides match TRBD1. CDR1 is SGHRS, CDR2 YFSETQ, per germline. The J segment lost 2 bases and the V segment lost 4 bases, leaving 5 bases of the junction unmatched. The CDR3 runs 15 residues. Written as DNA, the CDR3 is TGCGCCAGCAGCCCAGGGGGCTCGCCCTACAATGAGCAGTTCTTC. Its protein product is CASSPGGSPYNEQFF.

This clonotype was found a few times. The chain combines TRBV11-2 with TRBJ2-1, with 7 bases that match TRBD2. Germline V gives CDR1 SGHAT, CDR2 FQNNGV. With V trimmed by 0 bases and J by 9 bases, 14 bases remained unmatched. This CDR3 comprises 17 residues. The CDR3 DNA follows: TGTGCCAGCAGCTTAGAAGCCCCCGGGCGGGAGATTGGTGAGCAGTTCTTC. Its protein is CASSLEAPGREIGEQFF.

The V and J genes are TRBV20-1 and TRBJ2-2; TRBD1 agrees at 8 bases. Germline V lookup: CDR1 DFQATT, CDR2 SNEGSKA (reference sequence). Germline trimming cut 6 bases from V and 2 bases from J; bases unmatched to any gene: 5. The CDR3 loop spans 14 amino acids. CDR3 residues: CSAPDRGNTGELFF. The CDR3 bases are TGCAGTGCGCCAGACAGGGGAAACACCGGGGAGCTGTTTTTT.

The rearrangement uses TRBV7-9 and TRBJ2-7; D is perhaps TRBD1 (6 bases). Germline V gene sequence: CDR1 SEHNR, CDR2 FQNEAQ (reference sequence). This CDR3 has 15 amino acids. Trimming left V 5 bases short and J 1 base short, with 15 bases between. CDR3 sequence (DNA): TGTGCCAGCAGCCCCCCAGGGGCGCGGTCCTACGAGCAGTACTTC. Encoded protein: CASSPPGARSYEQYF.

The chain employs TRBV10-3 and TRBJ1-2; D is uncertain. The CDR3 runs to 12 residues. Germline-derived CDR1 and CDR2 are ENHRY and SYGVKD. Between the trimmed V and J ends, which lost 0 bases and 8 bases, there was a span of 7 bases. DNA of the CDR3: TGTGCCATCAGTGAGTCCTCGGAAGGCTACACCTTC. It translates to CAISESSEGYTF.

The chain links TRBV7-2 to TRBJ2-5; 9 positions agree with TRBD1. Germline V lookup: CDR1 SGHTA, CDR2 FQGNSA. The V gene end was trimmed by 2 bases and the J gene end by 4 bases; junction bases not matched to a gene: 5. This CDR3 is built from 15 residues. The CDR3 sequence is CASSLQQGALETQYF. As DNA, the CDR3 is TGTGCCAGCAGCTTACAACAGGGGGCTCTAGAGACCCAGTACTTC.

This clonotype has ten or more counts. V usage is TRBV12-3 or TRBV12-4 and J usage is TRBJ2-7, with D unresolved. This CDR3 has 10 amino acids. Trimming took off 8 bases at V and 0 bases at J, with 2 bases between the two ends. The CDR3 here is CASGSYEQYF. The CDR3 DNA sequence: TGTGCCAGCGGCTCCTACGAGCAGTACTTC.

This clonotype appeared a few times. The chain has TRBV9 and TRBJ2-7, with D perhaps given as TRBD1 or TRBD2 (6 bases each). Germline CDR1 SGDLS, CDR2 YYNGEE. CDR3 length: 15 residues. V lost 4 bases and J lost 0, with 14 bases in between. The CDR3 DNA follows: TGTGCCAGCAGCCCGGGGGCTACCGGCTCCTACGAGCAGTACTTC. Protein product: CASSPGATGSYEQYF.

The chain employs TRBV5-5 and TRBJ2-3; 8 bases are shared with TRBD2. CDR1 and CDR2 (germline): SGHKS, YYEKEE (reference sequence). J lost 1 base, V lost 3 bases, and 13 bases had no gene match. The CDR3 is made up of 18 amino acids. CDR3 protein: CASSWQAREAQGTDTQYF. CDR3 DNA: TGTGCCAGCAGCTGGCAGGCGCGGGAGGCCCAAGGCACAGATACGCAGTATTTT.

This clonotype occurred a few times. This rearrangement joins TRBV4-1 to TRBJ2-7; 10 positions match TRBD1. Trimming at V came to 2 bases and at J to 3 bases, leaving 4 bases not matched to a gene. The CDR3 is 15 residues long. The germline V gene encodes CDR1 MGHRA and CDR2 YSYEKL. The CDR3, as DNA: TGCGCCAGCAGCCAAAGACAGGGGGCTTTCTACGAGCAGTACTTC. Amino acids: CASSQRQGAFYEQYF.

The gene calls are TRBV29-1 and TRBJ2-5; D might be TRBD1 (5 bases). This CDR3 is built from 14 residues. Germline V CDR1 and CDR2: SQVTM, ANQGSEA. V lost 0 bases, J lost 5 bases, and 13 bases lay in between. The CDR3 region is CSVEDGAIMETQYF. In DNA form, the CDR3 reads TGCAGCGTTGAAGATGGGGCGATTATGGAGACCCAGTACTTC.

The V gene is TRBV3-1, the J gene TRBJ1-4, with TRBD1 matching over 8 bases. The CDR3 is 14 amino acids. Germline trimming cut 6 bases from V and 3 bases from J; bases unmatched to any gene: 3. Germline CDR1 is LGHDT and CDR2 is YNNKEL (reference sequence). The CDR3 nucleotides are TGTGCCAGCAGGCGGACAGGGCCTAATGAAAAACTGTTTTTT. This gives the protein CASRRTGPNEKLFF.

CDR3 in DNA: TGTGCCAGCAGCCAAGAAGCAGGCTGGTTAAACATTCAGTACTTC. It encodes CASSQEAGWLNIQYF. The V and J genes are TRBV3-1 and TRBJ2-4; D is ambiguous. The V end was cut by 0 bases, the J end by 6 bases, with 12 bases between. The V gene's germline CDR1 is LGHDT and CDR2 YNNKEL (reference sequence). The CDR3 length is 15 residues.

Ten or more counts support this clonotype. The rearrangement uses TRBV2 and TRBJ2-5, with D possibly TRBD2 on 6 matching bases. The V gene lost 5 bases and the J gene lost 5 bases, with 15 bases spanning the gap. The CDR3 is 14 amino acids. The V gene's germline CDR1 is SNHLY and CDR2 FYNNEI. The CDR3 loop is CASSSLPGGETQYF. The CDR3 nucleotides read TGTGCCAGCAGTTCTCTTCCCGGAGGGGAGACCCAGTACTTC.

A few counts support this clonotype. The chain joins TRBV28 to TRBJ1-2; no reliable D call. Trimming took off 9 bases at V and 2 bases at J, with 13 bases between the two ends. This CDR3 region has 13 residues. Per germline, CDR1 MDHEN and CDR2 SYDVKM. CDR3 protein: CASQLDRNYGYTF. CDR3 nucleotide sequence: TGTGCCAGTCAATTAGATCGGAACTATGGCTACACCTTC.

This clonotype has ten or more counts. CDR3 DNA: TGTGCCAGTAGTACCGGAGAGACCCAGTACTTC. This encodes CASSTGETQYF. The chain uses TRBV19 and TRBJ2-5; D remains unclear. Germline CDR1 and CDR2: LNHDA and SQIVND (reference sequence). The CDR3 consists of 11 residues. V was cut by 4 bases and J by 4 bases, with 4 bases left in between.

The rearrangement joins TRBV4-3 to TRBJ2-7; D is unclear. The germline CDR1 and CDR2 sequences are LGHNA and YSLEER. Between the trimmed V and J ends, which lost 0 bases and 0 bases, there was a span of 9 bases. The CDR3 sequence is 15 residues long. CDR3 nucleotide sequence: TGCGCCAGCAGCCAAGAACAGTTCAGCTCCTACGAGCAGTACTTC. This sequence encodes CASSQEQFSSYEQYF.

The rearrangement links TRBV5-1 to TRBJ2-1, with 11 bases matching TRBD1. With V trimmed by 4 bases and J by 5 bases, 5 bases remained unmatched. Germline V gene lookup returns CDR1 SGHRS and CDR2 YFSETQ. This CDR3 has 15 amino acids. The CDR3 nucleotides are TGCGCCAGCAGCCGGACAGGGGGCGCGGACAATGAGCAGTTCTTC. It specifies CASSRTGGADNEQFF. Together with reference TRBV5-1 and TRBJ2-1, the CDR3 gives the full variable domain: KAGVTQTPRYLIKTRGQQVTLSCSPISGHRSVSWYQQTPGQGLQFLFEYFSETQRNKGNFPGRFSGRQFSNSRSEMNVSTLELGDSALYLCASSRTGGADNEQFFGPGTRLTVL.

Written as DNA, the CDR3 is TGTGCCAGCAGCTTAGGTATGCCCACCTTCTATGGCTACACCTTC. This sequence encodes CASSLGMPTFYGYTF. This chain links TRBV5-6 with TRBJ1-2; D gene ambiguous. Germline CDR1 is SGHDT and CDR2 is YYEEEE. The length of the CDR3 is 15 residues. V lost 2 bases and J 4 bases, leaving 15 bases between the germline ends.

The chain combines TRBV29-1 with TRBJ2-1; TRBD1 matches at 8 bases. The V segment lost 8 bases and the J segment 4 bases; nucleotides outside the gene matches: 13. The CDR3 is 15 amino acids. Germline CDR1 reads SQVTM; CDR2 reads ANQGSEA. CDR3 residues: CSPSPDRGLYNEQFF. The CDR3 DNA follows: TGCAGCCCATCCCCCGACAGGGGATTATACAATGAGCAGTTCTTC.

This clonotype was counted many times. The chain uses TRBV7-6 and TRBJ1-3; weak D call: TRBD1 (6 bases). Trimming shortened V by 5 bases and J by 2 bases, and 13 bases separated the two germline ends. The germline gives CDR1 SGHVS, CDR2 FNYEAQ. The CDR3 has 15 residues. CDR3 region: CASSMGHGAGNTIYF. The CDR3 bases are TGTGCCAGCAGCATGGGACATGGGGCTGGAAACACCATATATTTT.

This clonotype was recorded a few times. The rearrangement uses TRBV20-1 and TRBJ1-2; D is possibly TRBD1 (6 bases). Trimming took 3 bases from V and 5 from J, leaving 13 bases between them. The CDR3 is made up of 13 amino acids. The germline V gene encodes CDR1 DFQATT and CDR2 SNEGSKA (reference sequence). CDR3 protein: CSASPGARYGYTF. CDR3 DNA: TGCAGTGCTAGTCCAGGGGCCCGGTATGGCTACACCTTC.

The chain combines TRBV20-1 with TRBJ2-5; possible D gene TRBD1, 6 bases. The CDR3 length is 14 residues. V was shortened by 4 bases and J by 5 bases, with 17 bases between the two germline ends. From germline, CDR1 is DFQATT and CDR2 SNEGSKA (reference sequence). This CDR3 reads CSAIRRGVWETQYF. The CDR3 DNA reads as TGCAGTGCTATCCGCAGGGGTGTCTGGGAGACCCAGTACTTC.

This clonotype turned up a few times. This chain uses TRBV20-1 with TRBJ1-4, with D possibly matching TRBD1 (5 bases). Between the trimmed V and J ends, which lost 6 bases and 7 bases, there was a span of 18 bases. Germline CDR1 DFQATT, CDR2 SNEGSKA (reference sequence). This CDR3 spans 14 amino acids. This CDR3 reads CSARAGFQAEKLFF. The CDR3 DNA reads TGCAGTGCCAGGGCGGGGTTCCAGGCTGAAAAACTGTTTTTT.

The chain joins TRBV29-1 to TRBJ2-1, with unresolved D. The CDR3 consists of 15 residues. V was trimmed by 0 bases and J by 0 bases, leaving 9 bases between them. Germline CDR1 SQVTM, CDR2 ANQGSEA. DNA of the CDR3: TGCAGCGTTGAAGATCTTTCCGGCTCCTACAATGAGCAGTTCTTC. Translated: CSVEDLSGSYNEQFF.